This T cell receptor (beta chain) was sequenced during a study of cytomegalovirus exposure and HLA in healthy donors. Study-wide background: The use of the same platform for the 90 to 150 validation repertoires and the 600 to 700 first-cohort repertoires was reported by a later analysis.

Study results and limitations: TCR sequences were mostly rare, though some public TCRs occurred in many donors.

The CDR3 extends over 19 amino acids. Trimming at V came to 0 bases and at J to 8 bases, leaving 14 bases not matched to a gene. In germline, CDR1 is SGHVS, CDR2 FQNEAQ. In this sample, this clone turned up a few times. Its target is not known. The method was immunoSEQ multiplex PCR; TCRdb's version includes in-frame clones alone and lacks a portion of them. The table records some 110,000 clones, about 91% of them present only once. The J gene is TRBJ2-2, the V gene TRBV7-8; 11 bases fit TRBD2. This clonotype originated in a young man in good health and CMV-seronegative. The sequenced material came from PBMCs. This chain's CDR3 is CASSLAFLAGGLNMGELFF. The CDR3 DNA reads TGTGCCAGCAGCTTAGCGTTCCTAGCGGGAGGCCTTAATATGGGGGAGCTGTTTTTT.